These 12 T cell receptor beta chains were all obtained from the same sample, sequenced in a study of PD-1 blockade in classical Hodgkin lymphoma. Method: immunoSEQ multiplex PCR; TCRdb's copy keeps in-frame clones and lacks some. The table includes some 21,000 clones, around 94% detected once. Time point in this sample: newly diagnosed, previously untreated cHL patient sample. Sequencing input: peripheral blood mononuclear cells (PBMCs). The receptor set was obtained from a human donor with classical Hodgkin lymphoma.

DNA of the CDR3: TGTGCCAGCAGCGTCAAGCCGCTCGACAGGGGAGGCACCGGGGAGCTGTTTTTT. Its translation is CASSVKPLDRGGTGELFF. The V gene is TRBV9, the J gene TRBJ2-2, with 8 bases that match TRBD1. There are 18 residues in the CDR3. The germline V gene encodes CDR1 SGDLS and CDR2 YYNGEE. V lost 2 bases and J lost 4; bases outside the gene matches: 13.

V is TRBV4-1 and J is TRBJ2-1, with 8 bases matching TRBD2. The CDR3 loop spans 16 amino acids. The germline CDR1 and CDR2 sequences are MGHRA and YSYEKL. The J segment lost 3 bases and the V segment lost 11 bases, leaving 15 bases of the junction unmatched. CDR3 bases: TGCGCCGCCAGCCATGGCGGGGGGTTTAGCTACAATGAGCAGTTCTTC. Its translation: CAASHGGGFSYNEQFF.

CDR3 in DNA: TGTGCCAGCAGCTTTGGGGGGAGAGATGGCTACACCTTC. Translation gives CASSFGGRDGYTF. J is TRBJ1-2 and V is TRBV11-2, with D possibly matching TRBD1 (5 bases). Per germline, CDR1 SGHAT and CDR2 FQNNGV. The CDR3 sequence is 13 residues long. Deletions cut 3 bases from V and 6 bases from J, with 11 bases between.

This clone was seen a single time. The rearrangement links TRBV19 to TRBJ2-2; 9 bases agree with TRBD1. Trimming took 6 bases from V and 5 from J; bases not matched to a gene: 4. This CDR3 comprises 14 residues. Germline V gene lookup returns CDR1 LNHDA and CDR2 SQIVND (reference sequence). The CDR3 region is CASRRDRATGELFF. DNA of the CDR3: TGTGCCAGTAGGCGGGACAGGGCTACCGGGGAGCTGTTTTTT.

V gene TRBV27 combines with J gene TRBJ1-4; D ambiguous. CDR3 length: 17 amino acids. V dropped 8 bases and J dropped 6 bases, with 25 bases sitting between them. Germline V gene sequence: CDR1 MNHEY, CDR2 SMNVEV (reference sequence). In DNA form, the CDR3 reads TGTGCCAGCCGACCGCAGCGACCTAACGTACCTGATGAAAAACTGTTTTTT. Translating gives CASRPQRPNVPDEKLFF.

This chain uses TRBV2 with TRBJ2-3; TRBD1 matches at 8 bases. Germline CDR1 and CDR2: SNHLY and FYNNEI. This CDR3 contains 14 residues. V gave up 4 bases and J gave up 2 bases; unmatched junction bases: 2. CDR3 bases: TGTGCCAGCAGTGGGACAGGGAACACAGATACGCAGTATTTT. Protein product: CASSGTGNTDTQYF. Based on the CDR3 plus reference TRBV2 and TRBJ2-3, the full variable domain is EPEVTQTPSHQVTQMGQEVILRCVPISNHLYFYWYRQILGQKVEFLVSFYNNEISEKSEIFDDQFSVERPDGSNFTLKIRSTKLEDSAMYFCASSGTGNTDTQYFGPGTRLTVL.

The V call is TRBV2, the J call TRBJ2-3, with D uncertain. The germline V gene encodes CDR1 SNHLY and CDR2 FYNNEI. Trimming stripped 3 bases from V and 6 bases from J, with 13 bases between. The CDR3 has 14 amino acids. In DNA, the CDR3 is TGTGCCAGCAGTGATCAGTCCGGGCCGGATACGCAGTATTTT. This codes for CASSDQSGPDTQYF. Full variable domain (outside the CDR3, taken from reference TRBV2 and TRBJ2-3): EPEVTQTPSHQVTQMGQEVILRCVPISNHLYFYWYRQILGQKVEFLVSFYNNEISEKSEIFDDQFSVERPDGSNFTLKIRSTKLEDSAMYFCASSDQSGPDTQYFGPGTRLTVL.

The V call is TRBV14, the J call TRBJ2-7; 8 positions agree with TRBD2. J was trimmed by 0 bases and V by 2 bases; bases with no gene match: 15. The germline V gene encodes CDR1 SGHDN and CDR2 FVKESK. The CDR3 is 19 amino acids. DNA of the CDR3: TGTGCCAGCAGCCAATTGCTTGGCTGGCGGGGGGAAAGCTCCTACGAGCAGTACTTC. Residues: CASSQLLGWRGESSYEQYF. Drawing the rest from reference TRBV14 and TRBJ2-7, the complete variable domain is EAGVTQFPSHSVIEKGQTVTLRCDPISGHDNLYWYRRVMGKEIKFLLHFVKESKQDESGMPNNRFLAERTGGTYSTLKVQPAELEDSGVYFCASSQLLGWRGESSYEQYFGPGTRLTVT.

The V call is TRBV19, the J call TRBJ2-2, with D perhaps TRBD1 (5 bases). CDR1 LNHDA and CDR2 SQIVND come from the germline V gene (reference sequence). This CDR3 is 16 amino acids long. V was shortened by 6 bases and J by 5 bases, with 19 bases between the two germline ends. The CDR3 is CASRTTGRVETGELFF. DNA of the CDR3: TGTGCCAGTAGGACCACAGGACGGGTCGAGACCGGGGAGCTGTTTTTT.

The chain recombines TRBV5-1 with TRBJ2-3; a possible D gene is TRBD1 (6 bases). Germline lookup yields CDR1 SGHRS and CDR2 YFSETQ. V was pared by 0 bases and J by 0 bases, with 14 bases between. The CDR3 has 17 amino acids. As DNA, the CDR3 is TGCGCCAGCAGCTTGGACAGGGTGGGTTCTAGCACAGATACGCAGTATTTT. Protein sequence: CASSLDRVGSSTDTQYF.

The chain combines TRBV7-9 with TRBJ2-2; 8 bases fit TRBD1. CDR1 is SEHNR, CDR2 FQNEAQ, per germline (reference sequence). Germline trimming cut 4 bases from V and 3 bases from J; bases unmatched to any gene: 13. The length of the CDR3 is 18 residues. CDR3 DNA sequence: TGTGCCAGCAGCTCAGCCAGTCGACAGGGGATGGACACCGGGGAGCTGTTTTTT. Its translation is CASSSASRQGMDTGELFF.

V is TRBV28 and J is TRBJ2-1; 11 bases align to TRBD1. The CDR3 length is 16 residues. The germline V gene encodes CDR1 MDHEN and CDR2 SYDVKM. The V and J ends lost 6 bases and 4 bases, in that order; junction bases with no gene match: 8. CDR3 coding DNA: TGTGCCAGCAGCCCAACCGGGACAGGGGGATACAATGAGCAGTTCTTC. Translation gives CASSPTGTGGYNEQFF. The full variable domain, rest sourced from reference TRBV28 and TRBJ2-1, is DVKVTQSSRYLVKRTGEKVFLECVQDMDHENMFWYRQDPGLGLRLIYFSYDVKMKEKGDIPEGYSVSREKKERFSLILESASTNQTSMYLCASSPTGTGGYNEQFFGPGTRLTVL.